This T cell receptor beta chain was sequenced for a study of shared clonotypes between healthy human individuals. On the study more broadly: Three plates were used per donor for CD4 naive, three for CD4 memory, two for CD8 naive and one for CD8 memory.

Turning to this clone: Antigen unknown.

For each subset, genomic DNA was distributed in equal portions over several immunoSEQ plates. Libraries were prepared by immunoSEQ multiplex PCR; TCRdb keeps only in-frame clonotypes and omits some of them. The table shows some 980,000 clones, with approximately 80% occurring only once. Broader study findings: Represented diversity, genetic and exposure-history alike, was limited by few donors. Lower generation probabilities were found for non-shared clonotypes than for those shared by all four donors.

V gave up 0 bases and J gave up 10 bases, with 16 bases separating them. The CDR3 has 14 residues. Germline V gene sequence: CDR1 SGHRS, CDR2 YFSETQ. The sample consisted of memory CD4+ T cells sorted from blood. Subset described: CD45RA-negative fraction. The V call is TRBV5-1, the J call TRBJ1-1; weak D call: TRBD1 (5 bases). The receptor was isolated from a man aged 18 to 30 in good health. CDR3: CASSLGAGQSGAFF. In DNA, the CDR3 is TGCGCCAGCAGCTTGGGGGCAGGGCAGAGTGGAGCTTTCTTT.